These 29 T cell receptor beta chains came from one sample sequenced in a study of blood T cell repertoires in COVID-19. TCRdb's copy holds only in-frame clones and misses some; the assay was immunoSEQ multiplex PCR. Altogether 200,000 to 300,000 clones are present, around 87% being singletons, with the ten largest covering less than 1.6%. Sequencing was performed on peripheral blood. The source is a woman between 35 and 50 years old who had recovered from COVID-19.

The chain joins TRBV7-6 to TRBJ2-1; D is possibly TRBD2 (6 bases). Trimming cost V 5 bases and J 6 bases, with 26 bases left between them. Germline V gene data show CDR1 as SGHVS and CDR2 as FNYEAQ. CDR3 length: 18 amino acids. CDR3 nucleotides: TGTGCCAGCAGCCAAACATTCGCGTGGGGACGGGAGCCCAATGAGCAGTTCTTC. Translation: CASSQTFAWGREPNEQFF.

This chain uses TRBV2 with TRBJ2-7; possible D gene TRBD2, 6 bases. This CDR3 has 15 amino acids. Trimming removed 4 bases at V and 2 bases at J, with 15 bases between. Germline V gene sequence: CDR1 SNHLY, CDR2 FYNNEI. CDR3 region: CASSVRRGLAYEQYF. As DNA, the CDR3 is TGTGCCAGCAGTGTACGGCGGGGCCTGGCCTACGAGCAGTACTTC.

The chain combines TRBV7-9 with TRBJ2-1; D is possibly TRBD2 (5 bases). This CDR3 is 16 amino acids long. Between the trimmed V and J ends, which lost 6 bases and 0 bases, there was a span of 15 bases. Germline CDR1 is SEHNR and CDR2 is FQNEAQ (reference sequence). CDR3 region: CASRSSTGSSYNEQFF. The CDR3 region has the DNA TGTGCCAGCAGGTCGTCGACTGGGAGCTCCTACAATGAGCAGTTCTTC. The whole variable domain, filled in from reference TRBV7-9 and TRBJ2-1, reads DTGVSQNPRHKITKRGQNVTFRCDPISEHNRLYWYRQTLGQGPEFLTYFQNEAQLEKSRLLSDRFSAERPKGSFSTLEIQRTEQGDSAMYLCASRSSTGSSYNEQFFGPGTRLTVL.

The gene calls are TRBV19 and TRBJ2-1; TRBD1 matches at 7 bases. The CDR3 loop spans 13 amino acids. V lost 5 bases, J lost 11 bases, and 9 bases stayed unmatched. The V gene's germline CDR1 is LNHDA and CDR2 SQIVND (reference sequence). CDR3 sequence: CASSLWDSQKQFF. The DNA for the CDR3 is TGTGCCAGTAGTCTCTGGGACAGCCAAAAGCAGTTCTTC.

V and J are TRBV11-2 and TRBJ2-1, with TRBD1 as a possible D gene (6 bases). CDR3 length: 14 residues. The germline gives CDR1 SGHAT, CDR2 FQNNGV. The V gene lost 6 bases and the J gene lost 7 bases, with 16 bases spanning the gap. The CDR3 region is CASSNRAQGNEQFF. CDR3 sequence (DNA): TGTGCCAGCAGTAACCGAGCCCAGGGGAATGAGCAGTTCTTC. The entire variable domain, with the rest obtained from reference TRBV11-2 and TRBJ2-1, is as follows: EAGVAQSPRYKIIEKRQSVAFWCNPISGHATLYWYQQILGQGPKLLIQFQNNGVVDDSQLPKDRFSAERLKGVDSTLKIQPAKLEDSAVYLCASSNRAQGNEQFFGPGTRLTVL.

The chain combines TRBV6-6 with TRBJ2-2; possible D gene TRBD1, 6 bases. This CDR3 comprises 16 residues. The V end lost 1 base, the J end lost 6 bases, and 15 bases lay between the germline ends. Looked up from germline, CDR1 is MNHNY and CDR2 is SVGAGI (reference sequence). In nucleotides, the CDR3 is TGTGCCAGCAGTTACTGGGACACAGTCTCACCCGGGGAGCTGTTTTTT. Amino acids: CASSYWDTVSPGELFF.

This clone was seen only a few times. The chain links TRBV7-9 to TRBJ1-1; no clear D gene. This CDR3 has 12 residues. With 5 bases removed from V and 11 bases from J, the gap between germline ends came to 15 bases. CDR1 and CDR2 from the germline V gene are SEHNR and FQNEAQ (reference sequence). In DNA, the CDR3 is TGTGCCAGCAGCCGGGAGGTGCGTAAGGCTTTCTTT. The encoded protein is CASSREVRKAFF.

This clone has a count of ten or more. V gene TRBV4-1 combines with J gene TRBJ1-5; 10 bases match TRBD1. The CDR3 totals 17 residues. The germline gives CDR1 MGHRA, CDR2 YSYEKL. V shed 1 base and J 2 bases; nucleotides not matched to a gene: 5. The CDR3 here is CASSQVDRGNGNQPQHF. In DNA form, the CDR3 reads TGCGCCAGCAGCCAAGTGGACAGGGGGAATGGCAATCAGCCCCAGCATTTT.

This clone was picked up one time. V is TRBV11-3 and J is TRBJ2-7, with 10 bases that match TRBD1. In germline, CDR1 is SGHNT, CDR2 YENEEA. CDR3 length equals 16 residues. V shed 0 bases, J shed 3 bases, and the junction held 5 bases outside the gene matches. The CDR3 DNA sequence: TGTGCCAGCAGCTTAGAAGGACAGGGGGGGTTCTACGAGCAGTACTTC. Translating it yields CASSLEGQGGFYEQYF.

V and J are TRBV6-5 and TRBJ2-5, with 8 positions matching TRBD1. The CDR3 runs 13 residues. The V gene end was trimmed by 7 bases and the J gene end by 3 bases; junction bases not matched to a gene: 4. CDR1 MNHEY and CDR2 SVGAGI come from the germline V gene. The DNA of the CDR3 is TGTGCCAGCAAAACAGGGGGTGAAGAGACCCAGTACTTC. This codes for CASKTGGEETQYF.

The V and J genes are TRBV7-3 and TRBJ1-1; a weak D match, TRBD1 (6 bases). The CDR3 runs 16 residues. Trimming removed 2 bases from V and 1 base from J, with 14 bases in between. Germline CDR1 reads SGHTA; CDR2 reads FQGTGA. The CDR3 spells CASSLPKQGRNTEAFF. Written as DNA, the CDR3 is TGTGCCAGCAGCTTACCTAAACAGGGAAGGAACACTGAAGCTTTCTTT.

The chain links TRBV7-9 to TRBJ1-2; D not certain. Germline V gene lookup returns CDR1 SEHNR and CDR2 FQNEAQ (reference sequence). The V end was cut by 5 bases, the J end by 5 bases, with 12 bases between. This CDR3 is 13 amino acids long. As DNA, the CDR3 is TGTGCCAGCAGCACCAGCGAGGGTTATGGCTACACCTTC. Residues: CASSTSEGYGYTF.

The rearrangement links TRBV2 to TRBJ1-2; 10 bases are a match to TRBD1. This CDR3 spans 13 amino acids. From germline, CDR1 is SNHLY and CDR2 FYNNEI. V shed 6 bases and J 2 bases; nucleotides not matched to a gene: 0. The CDR3 here is CASRGQGNYGYTF. The CDR3 nucleotides read TGTGCCAGCAGGGGACAGGGGAACTATGGCTACACCTTC.

The CDR3 protein is CASSPLRGSYEQYF. The CDR3 DNA is TGTGCCAGCTCACCACTCCGGGGCTCCTACGAGCAGTACTTC. The chain recombines TRBV18 with TRBJ2-7; D possibly corresponds to TRBD2 (5 bases). Trimming shortened V by 1 base and J by 0 bases, and 7 bases separated the two germline ends. The CDR3 extends over 14 amino acids. Per the germline V gene, CDR1 is KGHSH and CDR2 is LQKENI.

V and J are TRBV24-1 and TRBJ2-2; TRBD1 matches at 9 bases. The junction had 6 bases not matched to a gene; V was cut back by 12 bases and J by 5 bases. The CDR3 contains 13 residues. Germline V CDR1 and CDR2: KGHDR, SFDVKD. The CDR3 spells CAVGTGWTGELFF. The CDR3 bases are TGTGCCGTCGGGACAGGGTGGACCGGGGAGCTGTTTTTT.

This chain uses TRBV15 with TRBJ1-5, with 12 positions matching TRBD1. The CDR3 totals 16 residues. The germline gives CDR1 LNHNV, CDR2 YYDKDF (reference sequence). The ends lost 1 base at V and 4 bases at J; junction bases unmatched: 2. The CDR3 reads CATSRGDRGQNQPQHF. The CDR3 DNA reads TGTGCCACCAGCAGAGGGGACAGGGGGCAGAATCAGCCCCAGCATTTT.

The J gene is TRBJ2-1, the V gene TRBV10-1; 12 positions agree with TRBD1. The junction had 8 bases not matched to a gene; V was cut back by 4 bases and J by 10 bases. Germline-derived CDR1 and CDR2 are WNHNN and SYGVQD (reference sequence). This CDR3 is 15 amino acids long. The CDR3 region is CASSAEGQGAREQFF. CDR3 in DNA: TGCGCCAGCAGTGCCGAGGGACAGGGGGCTCGAGAGCAGTTCTTC.

As DNA, the CDR3 is TGTGCCAGCAGCTGGAACAGGGAGCAGTTCTTC. Amino acid sequence: CASSWNREQFF. The chain recombines TRBV5-5 with TRBJ2-1, with D possibly being TRBD1 (5 bases). This CDR3 is built from 11 residues. CDR1 and CDR2 from the germline V gene are SGHKS and YYEKEE (reference sequence). Trimming removed 3 bases from V and 10 bases from J, with 8 bases in between.

The chain recombines TRBV5-6 with TRBJ1-5; 8 bases agree with TRBD1. The CDR3 runs to 17 residues. Germline values: CDR1 SGHDT, CDR2 YYEEEE. V was pared by 5 bases and J by 7 bases, with 17 bases of the junction left unmatched. CDR3 protein: CASSPSGTGSGRQPQHF. The CDR3 nucleotides read TGTGCCAGCAGTCCTTCCGGGACAGGCTCGGGCAGACAGCCCCAGCATTTT.

This clone was observed a single time. This sequence joins TRBV12-5 and TRBJ2-1; 10 bases match TRBD2. CDR1 LGHNT and CDR2 FRNRAP come from the germline V gene. This CDR3 has 17 amino acids. With 4 bases clipped from V and 6 bases from J, the junction kept 12 bases outside the gene matches. CDR3 loop: CASGSPPAGLAPNEQFF. The CDR3, as DNA: TGTGCTAGTGGTTCCCCCCCCGCGGGACTAGCGCCCAATGAGCAGTTCTTC.

J is TRBJ2-5 and V is TRBV9; D might be TRBD1 (5 bases). Trimming left V 2 bases short and J 5 bases short, with 10 bases between. Germline lookup yields CDR1 SGDLS and CDR2 YYNGEE. The CDR3 covers 13 residues. For the CDR3, the DNA is TGTGCCAGCAGCGTGGGTGGGGCGGAGACCCAGTACTTC. It is translated as CASSVGGAETQYF. The entire variable domain, with the rest obtained from reference TRBV9 and TRBJ2-5, is as follows: DSGVTQTPKHLITATGQRVTLRCSPRSGDLSVYWYQQSLDQGLQFLIQYYNGEERAKGNILERFSAQQFPDLHSELNLSSLELGDSALYFCASSVGGAETQYFGPGTRLLVL.

This chain uses TRBV28 with TRBJ2-1; the D is unclear. V dropped 5 bases and J dropped 0 bases, with 8 bases sitting between them. This CDR3 is 14 amino acids long. In germline, CDR1 is MDHEN, CDR2 SYDVKM. The CDR3, as DNA: TGTGCCAGCAGTCCTTTGAGCTCCTACAATGAGCAGTTCTTC. Translated, it gives CASSPLSSYNEQFF.

For the CDR3, the DNA is TGTGCCAGCAGCTTAGGGCCGGCAGGCGAAGAGACCCAGTACTTC. Translation gives CASSLGPAGEETQYF. The chain has TRBV7-2 and TRBJ2-5; D is ambiguous. CDR3 length: 15 amino acids. Trimming left V 1 base short and J 3 bases short, with 12 bases between. Germline CDR1 SGHTA, CDR2 FQGNSA.

This clone has only a few counts. V gene TRBV12-2 combines with J gene TRBJ2-3; TRBD1 was called by the table and not checked on the DNA. TRBV12-2 is noted as a pseudogene. CDR3 length: 17 residues. The CDR3 loop is CASRPNPQGEDTDTQYF. The DNA of the CDR3 is TGTGCAAGTCGCCCCAACCCGCAGGGGGAGGACACAGATACGCAGTATTTT.

J is TRBJ1-2 and V is TRBV18; no reliable D call. The CDR3 has 13 residues. The germline V and J ends were trimmed by 2 bases and 8 bases, with 12 bases remaining between them. Germline V gene data show CDR1 as KGHSH and CDR2 as LQKENI. CDR3 nucleotides: TGTGCCAGCTCACCAGACCCGGGAGAGGGCTACACCTTC. This translates into CASSPDPGEGYTF. Combining the CDR3 with reference TRBV18 and TRBJ1-2 gives the whole variable domain NAGVMQNPRHLVRRRGQEARLRCSPMKGHSHVYWYRQLPEEGLKFMVYLQKENIIDESGMPKERFSAEFPKEGPSILRIQQVVRGDSAAYFCASSPDPGEGYTFGSGTRLTVV.

The rearrangement joins TRBV29-1 to TRBJ2-2; D possibly corresponds to TRBD1 (5 bases). The CDR3 has 17 amino acids. Germline CDR1 is SQVTM and CDR2 is ANQGSEA. V lost 0 bases to trimming and J lost 0 bases, with 14 bases between them. The CDR3 sequence is CSVEDWGTGTNTGELFF. The CDR3 DNA reads TGCAGCGTTGAAGATTGGGGAACAGGAACGAACACCGGGGAGCTGTTTTTT.

The chain employs TRBV7-9 and TRBJ1-1, with D perhaps matching TRBD1 (5 bases). The CDR3 totals 14 residues. V was trimmed by 6 bases and J by 4 bases, leaving 15 bases between them. Per germline, CDR1 SEHNR and CDR2 FQNEAQ (reference sequence). Here the CDR3 reads CASRSMTVTTEAFF. CDR3 in DNA: TGTGCCAGCAGATCCATGACAGTTACCACTGAAGCTTTCTTT.

This chain connects TRBV6-1 to TRBJ1-2; 11 bases agree with TRBD1. The CDR3 spans 15 residues. Germline V gene data show CDR1 as MNHNS and CDR2 as SASEGT. The ends lost 2 bases at V and 3 bases at J; junction bases unmatched: 2. The chain's CDR3 is CASSEPGQGDYGYTF. The CDR3 nucleotides read TGTGCCAGCAGTGAACCGGGACAGGGGGACTATGGCTACACCTTC.

The chain links TRBV6-2 or TRBV6-3 to TRBJ1-2; D unresolved. This CDR3 region has 13 residues. Per the germline V gene, CDR1 is MNHEY and CDR2 is SVGEGT. The V end was cut by 0 bases, the J end by 5 bases, with 7 bases between. The CDR3 DNA sequence: TGTGCCAGCAGTTACTCAGGAGGGTATGGCTACACCTTC. Amino acids: CASSYSGGYGYTF.